One and the same sample provided the 19 T cell receptor beta chains below, sequenced in a study of Ad26.COV2.S vaccination and SARS-CoV-2 variants. Treatment specified: around 19 received Ad26.COV2.S at low or high dose, single or two shots; roughly five received placebo; per-sample allocation not given. On day 63 after the first injection, vaccine and placebo recipients gave samples. Measured with immunoSEQ multiplex PCR; TCRdb has only the in-frame clones, and not every one. The table shows some 390,000 clones, with more than 85% occurring only once. Sequencing was performed on peripheral blood, taken in a trial of Ad26.COV2.S vaccine versus placebo. The receptor source for this set is a person aged 18-60 years who received the Ad26.COV2.S COVID-19 vaccine or a placebo.

This chain connects TRBV11-2 to TRBJ2-7; D possibly corresponds to TRBD2 (6 bases). Per germline, CDR1 SGHAT and CDR2 FQNNGV. The CDR3 covers 15 residues. V dropped 1 base and J dropped 3 bases, with 13 bases sitting between them. CDR3 sequence (DNA): TGTGCCAGCAGCTTAGTCGCGGGGTATATCTACGAGCAGTACTTC. Encoded protein: CASSLVAGYIYEQYF. Drawing the rest from reference TRBV11-2 and TRBJ2-7, the complete variable domain is EAGVAQSPRYKIIEKRQSVAFWCNPISGHATLYWYQQILGQGPKLLIQFQNNGVVDDSQLPKDRFSAERLKGVDSTLKIQPAKLEDSAVYLCASSLVAGYIYEQYFGPGTRLTVT.

Only one count was recorded for this clone. V is TRBV19 and J is TRBJ1-5; perhaps TRBD1 as D (5 bases). The V end was cut by 6 bases, the J end by 7 bases, with 22 bases between. Germline lookup yields CDR1 LNHDA and CDR2 SQIVND (reference sequence). This CDR3 comprises 16 residues. The CDR3 region is CASSRRQWDAAQPQHF. Written as DNA, the CDR3 is TGTGCCAGTAGCCGGCGACAATGGGACGCGGCCCAGCCCCAGCATTTT. Drawing the rest from reference TRBV19 and TRBJ1-5, the complete variable domain is DGGITQSPKYLFRKEGQNVTLSCEQNLNHDAMYWYRQDPGQGLRLIYYSQIVNDFQKGDIAEGYSVSREKKESFPLTVTSAQKNPTAFYLCASSRRQWDAAQPQHFGDGTRLSIL.

This chain joins TRBV30 and TRBJ1-4; no definite D call. Germline CDR1 is GTSNPN and CDR2 is SVGIG (reference sequence). V dropped 4 bases and J dropped 4 bases, with 13 bases sitting between them. The CDR3 covers 14 residues. The DNA for the CDR3 is TGTGCCTGGAACGGAATGGGGTATAATGAAAAACTGTTTTTT. Amino acids: CAWNGMGYNEKLFF.

V gene TRBV2 combines with J gene TRBJ2-3; 7 bases map to TRBD2. V lost 7 bases, J lost 4 bases, and 14 bases stayed unmatched. Germline V gene sequence: CDR1 SNHLY, CDR2 FYNNEI. CDR3 length equals 16 residues. The DNA of the CDR3 is TGTGCCAGCAAGACCAGAACTAGCGCCTATCCAGATACGCAGTATTTT. Amino acid sequence: CASKTRTSAYPDTQYF.

The chain recombines TRBV19 with TRBJ2-3, with 8 nucleotides matching TRBD2. From germline, CDR1 is LNHDA and CDR2 SQIVND (reference sequence). CDR3 length: 16 amino acids. The V segment lost 5 bases and the J segment 3 bases; nucleotides outside the gene matches: 10. Here the CDR3 DNA reads TGTGCCAGTAGTTGGGGGACTAGGGGCCCTACAGATACGCAGTATTTT. Its translation: CASSWGTRGPTDTQYF.

This clone appeared a single time. The CDR3 DNA is TGTGCCAGTAGTCGAAACGGATTCTCCACAGATACGCAGTATTTT. The encoded protein is CASSRNGFSTDTQYF. This chain links TRBV19 with TRBJ2-3, with D uncertain. This CDR3 spans 15 amino acids. V lost 5 bases, J lost 2 bases, and 14 bases lay in between. Germline V gene sequence: CDR1 LNHDA, CDR2 SQIVND (reference sequence).

Comment on this clone: The germline gene is not matched at one end of the junction; a read error may be the cause. J is TRBJ1-3 and V is TRBV10-1, with a tentative D call TRBD1 (6 bases). Germline V gene sequence: CDR1 WNHNN, CDR2 SYGVQD (reference sequence). There are 16 residues in the CDR3. CDR3 in amino acids: CACSPDRRFSGNTIYF. The CDR3, as DNA: TGCGCCTGCAGTCCGGACAGACGATTCTCTGGAAACACCATATATTTT.

The CDR3 DNA sequence: TGTGCCAGCAGCTTAGTCGAGCCGGGACACGGCTACACCTTC. Translated: CASSLVEPGHGYTF. The chain has TRBV7-2 and TRBJ1-2; tentative D call: TRBD1 (6 bases). V lost 1 base, J lost 8 bases, and 14 bases lay in between. Germline V gene sequence: CDR1 SGHTA, CDR2 FQGNSA. The CDR3 loop spans 14 amino acids.

The genes are TRBV6-5 and TRBJ1-4; the D gene is possibly TRBD1 (5 bases). Germline V gene data show CDR1 as MNHEY and CDR2 as SVGAGI. This CDR3 comprises 14 residues. The V end was cut by 10 bases, the J end by 8 bases, with 20 bases between. CDR3 protein: CATQTGATREKLFF. Written as DNA, the CDR3 is TGTGCCACACAGACCGGGGCCACCAGGGAAAAACTGTTTTTT.

The gene calls are TRBV12-5 and TRBJ2-5; 8 bases match TRBD2. CDR1 and CDR2 (germline): LGHNT, FRNRAP. The ends lost 6 bases at V and 2 bases at J; junction bases unmatched: 8. CDR3 length equals 15 residues. The CDR3 reads CASGRISGAQETQYF. The CDR3 DNA reads TGTGCTAGTGGCCGAATTAGCGGGGCACAAGAGACCCAGTACTTC.

The chain carries TRBV9 and TRBJ2-1; D is perhaps TRBD2 (5 bases). V lost 0 bases to trimming and J lost 8 bases, with 15 bases between them. Germline V gene data show CDR1 as SGDLS and CDR2 as YYNGEE. This CDR3 contains 15 residues. The CDR3 spells CASSVGPGSLHEQFF. The DNA of the CDR3 is TGTGCCAGCAGCGTAGGTCCGGGGTCCCTGCATGAGCAGTTCTTC.

This chain uses TRBV15 with TRBJ2-7, with TRBD1 matching over 7 bases. There are 15 residues in the CDR3. V was clipped by 7 bases and J by 7 bases; unmatched bases: 16. Germline CDR1 reads LNHNV; CDR2 reads YYDKDF (reference sequence). The CDR3 protein is CATTPGETGIGEQYF. The CDR3 bases are TGTGCCACCACCCCGGGCGAGACAGGGATCGGGGAGCAGTACTTC.

The chain employs TRBV6-5 and TRBJ2-5; a possible D gene is TRBD1 (5 bases). Trimming left V 2 bases short and J 4 bases short, with 11 bases between. This CDR3 comprises 14 residues. Germline values: CDR1 MNHEY, CDR2 SVGAGI. This CDR3 is CASSYQGGVETQYF. The CDR3 bases are TGTGCCAGCAGTTACCAGGGTGGGGTAGAGACCCAGTACTTC.

V usage is TRBV7-2 and J usage is TRBJ1-6; D is uncertain. Germline V gene sequence: CDR1 SGHTA, CDR2 FQGNSA. The CDR3 covers 13 residues. The V and J ends lost 2 bases and 14 bases respectively, with 13 bases between them. In nucleotides, the CDR3 is TGTGCCAGCAGCTTATACCCCGTCAGGTCCCTCCACTTT. Translation gives CASSLYPVRSLHF.

The count of this clone is one. The chain joins TRBV21-1 to TRBJ2-3; the table's D call, TRBD2, has no DNA check behind it. TRBV21-1 represents a pseudogene. This CDR3 region has 13 residues. CDR3: CASSNPCFHTQYF. The CDR3 DNA sequence: TGTGCCAGCAGCAACCCGTGTTTCCATACGCAGTATTTT.

This rearrangement joins TRBV5-1 to TRBJ1-1, with D uncertain. The CDR3 consists of 13 residues. With 2 bases removed from V and 1 base from J, the gap between germline ends came to 6 bases. Germline V gene lookup returns CDR1 SGHRS and CDR2 YFSETQ. The CDR3 nucleotides are TGCGCCAGCAGCTTTAATCGGAACACTGAAGCTTTCTTT. Translated: CASSFNRNTEAFF. Full variable domain (remainder filled in from reference TRBV5-1 and TRBJ1-1): KAGVTQTPRYLIKTRGQQVTLSCSPISGHRSVSWYQQTPGQGLQFLFEYFSETQRNKGNFPGRFSGRQFSNSRSEMNVSTLELGDSALYLCASSFNRNTEAFFGQGTRLTVV.

The genes are TRBV7-9 and TRBJ1-1, with 7 bases that match TRBD1. Trimming removed 5 bases from V and 9 bases from J; junction bases left unmatched: 3. In germline, CDR1 is SEHNR, CDR2 FQNEAQ (reference sequence). This CDR3 comprises 11 residues. CDR3 bases: TGTGCCAGCAGCACACAGGGGCAAGCTTTCTTT. Encoded protein: CASSTQGQAFF.

Only one count was recorded for this clone. The rearrangement links TRBV5-1 to TRBJ2-1; the D gene is possibly TRBD1 (6 bases). V was shortened by 5 bases and J by 9 bases, with 12 bases between the two germline ends. CDR1 is SGHRS and CDR2 is YFSETQ in the germline V gene. This CDR3 has 12 amino acids. This chain's CDR3 is CASRGAPSEQFF. CDR3 coding DNA: TGCGCCAGCAGGGGGGCCCCTAGTGAGCAGTTCTTC.

J is TRBJ2-5 and V is TRBV5-8; maybe TRBD1 (6 bases). The CDR3 consists of 15 residues. Trimming cost V 8 bases and J 7 bases, with 24 bases left between them. Germline values: CDR1 SGHTS, CDR2 YDEGEE. The CDR3 region is CARISTGTTVGTQYF. In DNA, the CDR3 is TGTGCCAGAATCTCCACCGGGACAACCGTTGGGACCCAGTACTTC. Full variable domain (rest looked up from reference TRBV5-8 and TRBJ2-5): EAGVTQSPTHLIKTRGQQATLRCSPISGHTSVYWYQQALGLGLQFLLWYDEGEERNRGNFPPRFSGRQFPNYSSELNVNALELEDSALYLCARISTGTTVGTQYFGPGTRLLVL.